This TCR beta chain derives from a study of cytomegalovirus exposure and HLA in healthy donors (dated by TCRdb to between 2016 and 2019). Describing the broader study: An earlier analysis of 587 of the donors reported about 280 Gb of sequence data and 117 million unique TCR beta sequences obtained from about 179 million T cells. A later analysis re-analyzed previously published TCR beta repertoires from 600 to 850 donors and added high-resolution HLA genotyping to study TCR occurrence patterns. The study profiled the T cell repertoires of 500 to 800 subjects by immunosequencing and related them to cytomegalovirus serostatus. The study was designed to test whether signatures of past pathogen exposure could be identified by cataloging public T cell receptors. The number of typed donors differed by locus: about 620-630 for A, B, C, DRB1 and DQB1; 500 to 550 for DQA1; approximately 600 for DPA1; and roughly 470 for DPB1. High-throughput TCR immunosequencing, statistical association of individual TCRs with disease status, and machine learning were combined to predict cytomegalovirus infection status. Roughly 5 DR-DQ haplotypes were treated as single units for association and clustering because of strong linkage in the cohort. The later analysis used no new phenotypic data to find candidate immune exposures, relying instead on TCR beta sequences and their occurrence across donors. Class I and class II HLA loci were covered by the typing at four-digit resolution. A separate validation cohort of approximately 130 different subjects was used in addition to the approximately 670-subject first cohort. The genetic ancestry cluster associated with self-reported Caucasian donors included 70% to 85% of the 398 genotyped donors. All discovery cohort repertoires had been generated on a single sequencing platform. In a later genetic analysis, genome-wide SNP genotypes for about three fifths of the 666 donors were used, and that subset was treated as a discovery cohort. Among about 400 genotyped donors of the cohort, an average of approximately 240,000 unique TCR beta nucleotide sequences was sequenced per donor, of which 15% to 20% were non-productive. An earlier analysis of about 600 of the donors used high-throughput TCR beta sequencing to judge whether each TCR beta V gene segment behaved as functional or pseudogenic. An early release that covered fewer than 800 HLA-typed donors contained approximately 300 gigabases of sequencing data and tens of millions of unique TCR sequences. Donor age, sex, ethnicity and CMV serostatus were compiled together with the repertoire data.

The cohort comprised some 730 healthy bone marrow donors. Cohort members were all nominally healthy when sampled, although unrecorded immune exposures were likely present. The donor was CMV seropositive and belonged to the group of some 290 seropositive cohort members. Each donor provided a peripheral blood sample, and peripheral blood mononuclear cells were used for TCR beta sequencing. The Qiagen DNeasy Blood Extraction Kit was used to extract genomic DNA from the blood cell samples. General findings and caveats noted by the study authors: The study gave a list of 150 to 200 TCR beta chains associated with cytomegalovirus. Only TCR beta chains were sequenced in this cohort, and the absence of alpha or paired-chain data limited detectable features. Most TCR sequences were observed very rarely across donors, whereas some public TCRs were present in many individuals. According to a later analysis, parvovirus B19, influenza, CMV and Epstein-Barr virus appeared linked to several top co-occurrence clusters. A later genetic analysis associated a missense DCLRE1C variant with V-gene and J-gene trimming of TCR beta chains, and an independent cohort replicated the association. Assigning TCR associations to individual alleles was difficult when HLA alleles, especially DR and DQ, strongly co-occurred. In a later analysis, HLA-associated TCR beta chains showed more clonal expansion and lower generation probabilities than non-associated chains that were equally common. The presence/absence analyses assumed that sequencing depth was roughly uniform across donors, and that assumption may not be true. Linkage disequilibrium might explain the correlated functional status among segregating V segments, but an unknown experimental factor could not be ruled out. Because the 87-base-pair reads could not distinguish some IMGT-functional V segments, including TRBV6-2 and TRBV6-3, those segments were excluded. A cluster of highly shared sequence variants was judged likely to be a technical artifact of the sequencing pipeline. In a later analysis, around 17,000 TCR beta sequences were associated with specific HLA alleles at a false discovery rate of 0.05. In an earlier analysis of about 540 of the donors, most TCR beta V segments were observed in productive rearrangements about 87% or about 30% of the time, broadly matching IMGT annotations. A further reported finding was that TCR beta sequences accurately predicted the HLA-A and HLA-B alleles for most subjects in the first cohort. A later analysis found that TCR association rates varied across HLA loci, with DRB1 alleles showing the most associated TCRs and HLA-C alleles the fewest. Because counts were too low, 15 to 20 rarely observed V segments, including chromosome 9 orphons, were left out of the earlier analysis of a few hundred of the donors. The classifier was reported to diagnose cytomegalovirus status with high specificity and sensitivity in both the original cohort and the validation cohort. Because some donors lacked HLA typing at each locus, the association tests relied only on the typed subset. In vitro tests confirmed that three of the cytomegalovirus-associated TCR beta chains recognize cytomegalovirus antigens. According to the authors, the approach could potentially be generalized to other disease states and immunological phenotypes. A later analysis found that most CMV-associated TCR beta chains appeared HLA-restricted, with HLA associations seemingly driven largely by CMV exposure. CMV serostatus was the only immune exposure information available for the cohort. A later genetic analysis reported fewer N-insertions in productive TCRs among donors in an Asian-associated ancestry cluster than the roughly 650-donor mean.

Receptor libraries were prepared by the immunoSEQ multiplex PCR assay. For the multiplex PCR, a mixture combining 60 forward primers for TCR Vbeta segments and 13 reverse primers for TCR Jbeta segments was used. Amplification of the CDR3 region of rearranged TCR beta genes was performed with a multiplex PCR assay on genomic DNA. The Illumina HiSeq System was used to sequence the amplified TCR beta libraries as 87-base-pair reads. The original pipeline was this. Across the 670 or so repertoires, a later analysis counted tens of millions of unique TCR beta chains, approximately 12 million of which were shared by at least two donors. Raw reads were error-corrected and collapsed into unique sequences with a nearest-neighbor algorithm that merged closely related sequences to remove PCR and sequencing errors. V, D and J gene segments were assigned by aligning CDR3 sequences to IMGT reference sequences. For a sequence to be retained, a match of at least six nucleotides was required to both a V gene segment and a J gene segment. Rearrangements were classified as productive when the CDR3 lacked stop codons and remained in frame with V and J, and all other rearrangements were classified as non-productive. Following IMGT convention, CDR3 was defined as the stretch from the second conserved V-encoded cysteine to the conserved J-encoded phenylalanine. The earlier analysis of about 590 of the donors excluded sequences that lacked an unambiguous match to a single V gene segment. An earlier analysis of under 750 of the donors called V segments functional above 56.7% productive rearrangements and segregating when the between-donor standard deviation exceeded 5%. A statistical classification framework was developed to diagnose cytomegalovirus status using the catalog of TCR beta chain sequences. In a later analysis, TCR nucleotide sequences were compared against IMGT/GENE-DB human TR gene sequences so that V and J genes could be assigned. A later analysis assigned CDR3 sequences and most-parsimonious VDJ recombination scenarios with the TCRdist pipeline. In a later analysis, every TCR beta chain was defined by the combination of its CDR3 amino acid sequence and its V-gene family, and reads without a unique V-gene family were dropped. As a way to deal with suspected cross-contamination and a sequencing artifact, a later analysis dropped 450 to 600 nucleotide sequences that were highly shared and had low generation probability. For each public chain, a later analysis derived a clonal expansion index from normalized ranks of inferred template counts within each repertoire. In a later analysis, generation probabilities were computed using a VDJ recombination model fitted to out-of-frame rearrangements, and the results were checked against IGoR. A later analysis scored TCR-TCR, TCR-HLA and TCR-CMV co-occurrence with hypergeometric tests, applying a repertoire-size bias correction to TCR pairs. A later analysis estimated false discovery rates by permuting HLA or CMV assignments 20 times. In a later analysis, co-occurring TCRs were grouped using DBSCAN, and TCRdist sequence similarity was added for clustering within HLA-allele-positive subsets. For co-occurrence clustering, repertoires with fewer than 30,000 or more than 120,000 public chains were excluded, along with five repertoires with anomalous nucleotide sharing. TCRdb stores this immuneACCESS table with in-frame sequences only. Part of the clones is absent; in the studies checked, under half of the shortfall reflects unresolved V genes, and no reason is known for the rest. That table furnishes V, J and clone size, whereas the DNA furnished D and trimming. This sample lists about 110,000 clones; over 80% were detected once. The top ten clonotypes cover roughly 3% of the sample.

About this clone itself: The antigen it recognizes is unknown. No base quality information exists; no much larger clone differs at one position.

The CDR3 sequence holds 16 residues, the cysteine and phenylalanine included. Only the CDR3 portion is preserved as DNA: 48 bases, with reading frame beginning at the first base. CDR1 and CDR2 (LNHDA, SQIVND) derive from the germline V gene (reference sequence). V was cut back by 3 bases and J by 2 bases, leaving a gap of 16 bases between them. This sequence was found in a man aged 25-40 years in good health and CMV-seropositive. Input material: PBMCs. Recombination connected TRBV19 to TRBJ1-2; TRBD1 might be the D gene, on 5 matching bases. The sequence in DNA is TGTGCCAGTAGTATGACCCAGGGTACCGCAAACTATGGCTACACCTTC. Its protein product is CASSMTQGTANYGYTF.